The 15 T cell receptor beta chains in this list originate from one sample, sequenced in a study of control samples from healthy donors and cancer patients. TCRdb keeps only in-frame clones here, not all; method: immunoSEQ multiplex PCR. The repertoire consists of just under 60,000 clones, with around 90% occurring once and the leading ten covering roughly 1.6%. Sequencing used PBMCs. These receptors originate from a man between 35 and 55 years old with colorectal cancer.

The rearrangement links TRBV7-6 to TRBJ2-7; TRBD2 is a possible D gene (6 bases). The germline V gene encodes CDR1 SGHVS and CDR2 FNYEAQ. The CDR3 length is 13 residues. V lost 0 bases and J lost 10, with 13 bases in between. The CDR3: CASSLAVGEAQYF. CDR3 sequence (DNA): TGTGCCAGCAGCTTAGCGGTTGGGGAGGCCCAGTACTTC. The whole variable domain, filled in from reference TRBV7-6 and TRBJ2-7, reads GAGVSQSPRYKVTKRGQDVALRCDPISGHVSLYWYRQALGQGPEFLTYFNYEAQQDKSGLPNDRFSAERPEGSISTLTIQRTEQRDSAMYRCASSLAVGEAQYFGPGTRLTVT.

The chain is built from TRBV7-9 and TRBJ2-7; the D gene is possibly TRBD1 (6 bases). This CDR3 comprises 13 residues. V was trimmed by 4 bases and J by 3 bases, leaving 10 bases between them. The germline gives CDR1 SEHNR, CDR2 FQNEAQ (reference sequence). The CDR3 region is CASSSGQIYEQYF. As DNA, the CDR3 is TGTGCCAGCAGCTCAGGACAGATCTACGAGCAGTACTTC.

The V and J genes are TRBV4-2 and TRBJ2-1, with 10 bases that match TRBD2. The CDR3 has 17 residues. The V segment lost 1 base and the J segment 8 bases; nucleotides outside the gene matches: 11. Per germline, CDR1 LGHNA and CDR2 YNFKEQ. CDR3 residues: CASSQGGRTSGSDEQFF. CDR3 DNA sequence: TGTGCCAGCAGCCAAGGGGGAAGGACTAGCGGTTCCGATGAGCAGTTCTTC.

This chain connects TRBV9 to TRBJ2-2; D tentatively fits TRBD1 or TRBD2 (6 bases each). V shed 10 bases and J shed 2 bases, with 15 bases lying between them. CDR1 and CDR2 from the germline V gene are SGDLS and YYNGEE. The CDR3 consists of 14 residues. CDR3 DNA: TGTGCCTCCAGGGGTAGCGGCAACACCGGGGAGCTGTTTTTT. Its translation: CASRGSGNTGELFF.

The rearrangement joins TRBV19 to TRBJ2-3; D remains unclear. V was pared by 8 bases and J by 1 base, with 4 bases between. The CDR3 is made up of 11 amino acids. Looked up from germline, CDR1 is LNHDA and CDR2 is SQIVND (reference sequence). The CDR3 DNA reads as TGTGCCAGTCCATGCACAGATACGCAGTATTTT. This encodes CASPCTDTQYF.

The gene calls are TRBV19 and TRBJ1-1; possibly TRBD1 for D (5 bases). Germline CDR1 is LNHDA and CDR2 is SQIVND (reference sequence). This CDR3 has 13 amino acids. With 7 bases removed from V and 8 bases from J, the gap between germline ends came to 17 bases. The CDR3 loop reads CASMGLGQGEAFF. For the CDR3, the DNA is TGTGCCAGTATGGGATTAGGGCAGGGCGAAGCTTTCTTT.

V usage is TRBV9 and J usage is TRBJ2-2; D gene ambiguous. The CDR3 length is 14 residues. The V gene's germline CDR1 is SGDLS and CDR2 YYNGEE. V gave up 0 bases and J gave up 1 base, with 4 bases separating them. As DNA, the CDR3 is TGTGCCAGCAGCGTAGGAGTGAACACCGGGGAGCTGTTTTTT. Translated, it gives CASSVGVNTGELFF.

The CDR3 loop reads CASSLGRVTDTQYF. The CDR3 nucleotides are TGTGCCAGCAGCTTGGGCAGGGTCACAGATACGCAGTATTTT. The chain carries TRBV5-5 and TRBJ2-3; D possibly corresponds to TRBD1 (5 bases). This CDR3 is built from 14 residues. V was shortened by 0 bases and J by 2 bases, with 7 bases between the two germline ends. Germline V gives CDR1 SGHKS, CDR2 YYEKEE (reference sequence). Filled out from reference TRBV5-5 and TRBJ2-3, the complete variable domain reads DAGVTQSPTHLIKTRGQQVTLRCSPISGHKSVSWYQQVLGQGPQFIFQYYEKEERGRGNFPDRFSARQFPNYSSELNVNALLLGDSALYLCASSLGRVTDTQYFGPGTRLTVL.

This sequence joins TRBV30 and TRBJ1-5; maybe TRBD1 (5 bases). The V gene's germline CDR1 is GTSNPN and CDR2 SVGIG (reference sequence). The CDR3 is 14 residues long. Trimming shortened V by 4 bases and J by 2 bases, and 12 bases separated the two germline ends. The CDR3 DNA reads as TGTGCCTGGAACCCCACCAGGGGCAATCAGCCCCAGCATTTT. Translating gives CAWNPTRGNQPQHF.

In this sample, this clone turned up once. This chain connects TRBV5-1 to TRBJ2-1, with 8 bases lining up with TRBD2. CDR1 is SGHRS, CDR2 YFSETQ, per germline. Trimming at V came to 3 bases and at J to 2 bases, leaving 1 base not matched to a gene. The CDR3 length is 14 residues. The CDR3 nucleotides read TGCGCCAGCAGCTCGCGGGGGGCCTACAATGAGCAGTTCTTC. Translated, it gives CASSSRGAYNEQFF.

This clone was observed a single time. The rearrangement links TRBV2 to TRBJ1-1; possibly TRBD1 for D (6 bases). The CDR3 runs 17 residues. Per the germline V gene, CDR1 is SNHLY and CDR2 is FYNNEI. Trimming left V 7 bases short and J 4 bases short, with 25 bases between. The CDR3 loop reads CASTSPRGVQGSTEAFF. The CDR3 DNA reads TGTGCCAGCACCTCTCCAAGGGGGGTACAGGGTAGCACTGAAGCTTTCTTT.

The genes are TRBV7-2 and TRBJ1-1; D ambiguous. The germline V gene encodes CDR1 SGHTA and CDR2 FQGNSA. CDR3 size: 13 residues. The ends were cut back, 5 bases at V and 4 bases at J, with 11 bases in the middle. CDR3 bases: TGTGCCAGCAGCCAGGATTTTGGCACTGAAGCTTTCTTT. Encoded protein: CASSQDFGTEAFF.

V usage is TRBV14 and J usage is TRBJ2-7, with D possibly being TRBD2 (5 bases). The V and J ends lost 0 bases and 3 bases respectively, with 9 bases between them. CDR3 length: 14 residues. Germline V lookup: CDR1 SGHDN, CDR2 FVKESK. The DNA of the CDR3 is TGTGCCAGCAGCCAAGAAAGAGGGTTCTACGAGCAGTACTTC. Residues: CASSQERGFYEQYF.

This clone was seen once. The chain combines TRBV27 with TRBJ1-6; no clear D gene. CDR3 length: 15 amino acids. From germline, CDR1 is MNHEY and CDR2 SMNVEV (reference sequence). Trimming removed 6 bases at V and 7 bases at J, with 16 bases between. The CDR3 spells CASSPVQYLNSPLHF. The CDR3 nucleotides are TGTGCCAGCAGCCCTGTTCAGTACTTAAATTCACCCCTCCACTTT.

Only one count was recorded for this clone. In DNA, the CDR3 is TGTGCCAGCAGCCTCCAGGGGCGGATAGCTTTCTTT. Protein sequence: CASSLQGRIAFF. The V gene is TRBV7-3, the J gene TRBJ1-1; a possible D gene is TRBD1 (6 bases). The CDR3 is 12 residues long. V dropped 5 bases and J dropped 10 bases, with 14 bases sitting between them. The germline CDR1 and CDR2 sequences are SGHTA and FQGTGA.